A single sample is the source of the 31 T cell receptor beta chains below, sequenced in a study of shared clonotypes between healthy human individuals. This table comes from immunoSEQ multiplex PCR, and its TCRdb copy is limited to in-frame clones, with some not included. The sample gives under 1,100,000 clones, about 80% of which show up once; 0.5% to 0.65% is in the top ten. Sequencing was performed on memory CD4+ T cells from PBMCs. Subset given: CD45RA-negative fraction. The receptors derive from a man aged 18-30 years in good health. Some clones in this sample may be carry-over from other donors' samples.

This clone occurred many times. The chain couples TRBV5-1 to TRBJ2-1; 11 nucleotides line up with TRBD1. CDR3 length equals 14 residues. CDR1 is SGHRS, CDR2 YFSETQ, per germline. The V segment lost 5 bases and the J segment 7 bases; nucleotides outside the gene matches: 5. CDR3 DNA sequence: TGCGCCAGCAGGAGGGACAGGGGGTGGAATGAGCAGTTCTTC. Translating gives CASRRDRGWNEQFF.

This clone was observed once. The chain carries TRBV5-4 and TRBJ2-1; 10 nucleotides agree with TRBD2. The CDR3 is 14 amino acids. Per germline, CDR1 SGHNT and CDR2 YYREEE (reference sequence). V shed 4 bases and J 8 bases; nucleotides not matched to a gene: 6. The CDR3 DNA follows: TGTGCCAGCAGCCTCAGCGGGAGGGGCCATGAGCAGTTCTTC. Encoded protein: CASSLSGRGHEQFF.

This clone is a singleton in its sample. A much larger clone differs from this one at a single base, so this may be a read error. Different DNA sequences within this sample yield the same CDR3. The rearrangement links TRBV7-2 to TRBJ1-5; D unclear. Germline-derived CDR1 and CDR2 are SGHTA and FQGNSA. V was clipped by 0 bases and J by 3 bases, with 3 bases between them. This CDR3 spans 13 amino acids. The DNA of the CDR3 is TGTGCCAGCAGCTTAGCCCACAATCAGCCCCAGCATTTT. Amino acid sequence: CASSLAHNQPQHF.

This rearrangement joins TRBV6-5 to TRBJ1-1; D perhaps matches TRBD1 (6 bases). The germline V and J ends were trimmed by 2 bases and 5 bases, with 12 bases remaining between them. CDR3 size: 14 residues. Germline values: CDR1 MNHEY, CDR2 SVGAGI. In nucleotides, the CDR3 is TGTGCCAGCAGTTACGGCAGGGGTCGTACTGAAGCTTTCTTT. It codes for CASSYGRGRTEAFF.

This clone has a count of ten or more. This sequence joins TRBV4-2 and TRBJ2-3; the D is unclear. CDR3 length: 14 residues. Trimming removed 2 bases at V and 3 bases at J, with 9 bases between. The germline gives CDR1 LGHNA, CDR2 YNFKEQ. The CDR3 sequence is CASSQTRVTDTQYF. In nucleotides, the CDR3 is TGTGCCAGCAGCCAAACTCGTGTAACAGATACGCAGTATTTT.

Comment on this clone: This CDR3 is also generated by other DNA sequences in the sample. The rearrangement links TRBV4-3 to TRBJ1-3, with no clear D. The CDR3 runs to 13 residues. Per germline, CDR1 LGHNA and CDR2 YSLEER. Trimming shortened V by 2 bases and J by 3 bases, and 5 bases separated the two germline ends. Here the CDR3 reads CASSQSFGNTIYF. The CDR3 region has the DNA TGCGCCAGCAGCCAATCGTTTGGAAACACCATATATTTT.

A few counts support this clone. V and J are TRBV6-1 and TRBJ1-1; D is uncertain. The CDR3 loop spans 13 amino acids. The germline CDR1 and CDR2 sequences are MNHNS and SASEGT. V lost 6 bases, J lost 1 base, and 9 bases lay in between. This CDR3 reads CASSVSSNTEAFF. CDR3 in DNA: TGTGCCAGCAGCGTCTCCTCGAACACTGAAGCTTTCTTT.

The chain has TRBV11-2 and TRBJ1-1; D possibly corresponds to TRBD1 (5 bases). The CDR3 is 16 residues long. The V end lost 5 bases, the J end lost 4 bases, and 20 bases lay between the germline ends. Germline lookup yields CDR1 SGHAT and CDR2 FQNNGV. The CDR3 spells CASSTEGRGAGTEAFF. CDR3 DNA sequence: TGTGCCAGCAGCACCGAAGGTAGAGGGGCCGGCACTGAAGCTTTCTTT.

The rearrangement links TRBV7-3 to TRBJ2-7; D uncertain. There are 13 residues in the CDR3. The germline V gene has CDR1 SGHTA and CDR2 FQGTGA. The V end was cut by 8 bases, the J end by 1 base, with 12 bases between. The DNA of the CDR3 is TGTGCCAGCGGTATTGAAGGGTCCTACGAGCAGTACTTC. Translation gives CASGIEGSYEQYF.

This clone was observed a few times. CDR3 in amino acids: CASSLDAGAGSTEAFF. In DNA, the CDR3 is TGCGCCAGCAGCTTGGATGCAGGGGCTGGAAGCACTGAAGCTTTCTTT. This chain links TRBV5-1 with TRBJ1-1, with a possible D match to TRBD1 (6 bases). Trimming took off 0 bases at V and 4 bases at J, with 16 bases between the two ends. Germline assignment: CDR1 SGHRS and CDR2 YFSETQ. The CDR3 covers 16 residues.

This chain uses TRBV7-9 with TRBJ2-5; a weak D match, TRBD1 (6 bases). The J call is in doubt because the DNA end fits TRBJ2-7 better. This CDR3 region has 14 residues. CDR1 SEHNR and CDR2 FQNEAQ come from the germline V gene (reference sequence). CDR3 coding DNA: TGTGCCAGCAGCTTTCAGGGGATCGGCTACGAGCAGTACTTC. Residues: CASSFQGIGYEQYF.

To note about this clone: At one end, the junction sequence differs from germline, possibly due to a read error. The chain links TRBV2 to TRBJ2-2, with 8 bases lining up with TRBD1. Germline values: CDR1 SNHLY, CDR2 FYNNEI. The CDR3 is 15 residues long. CDR3 sequence reads: CASREGTGNTGELFF. The CDR3 DNA reads as TGTGCCAGCAGAGAAGGGACAGGGAACACCGGGGAGCTGTTTTTT.

This clone occurred once. The chain links TRBV2 to TRBJ1-5; 8 bases line up with TRBD1. Germline lookup yields CDR1 SNHLY and CDR2 FYNNEI. The V gene end was trimmed by 6 bases and the J gene end by 6 bases; junction bases not matched to a gene: 10. The CDR3 runs to 15 residues. CDR3 nucleotide sequence: TGTGCCAGCAGCTGGGAGCAGGGGGCGAGTCAGCCCCAGCATTTT. Translation gives CASSWEQGASQPQHF.

The chain joins TRBV15 to TRBJ2-5, with a weak D call TRBD1 (5 bases). V was shortened by 7 bases and J by 1 base, with 10 bases between the two germline ends. Germline V lookup: CDR1 LNHNV, CDR2 YYDKDF (reference sequence). This CDR3 has 13 residues. CDR3 sequence reads: CATTRGTQETQYF. In DNA, the CDR3 is TGTGCCACCACTAGGGGCACCCAAGAGACCCAGTACTTC.

The chain links TRBV18 to TRBJ1-5, with 7 bases fitting TRBD1. Trimming took 4 bases from V and 3 from J; bases not matched to a gene: 3. The length of the CDR3 is 14 residues. Germline V CDR1 and CDR2: KGHSH, LQKENI. The CDR3 region has the DNA TGTGCCAGCTCACAGCAGGGGGTCAATCAGCCCCAGCATTTT. Translating it yields CASSQQGVNQPQHF.

On this clone: The junction and the germline gene differ at one end; a read error may be behind it. This chain links TRBV6-1 with TRBJ2-7; D is ambiguous. Germline V lookup: CDR1 MNHNS, CDR2 SASEGT. CDR3 size: 13 residues. In DNA form, the CDR3 reads TGTGCCAGCAGTGAAGGCCTTACCGGCTCCATGAGCTTC. This encodes CASSEGLTGSMSF.

The chain joins TRBV5-1 to TRBJ2-7; tentative D call: TRBD1 (6 bases). Germline lookup yields CDR1 SGHRS and CDR2 YFSETQ. The CDR3 runs to 15 residues. Trimming cost V 0 bases and J 2 bases, with 12 bases left between them. CDR3 nucleotides: TGCGCCAGCAGCTTGGAGGGGACACCAACCTACGAGCAGTACTTC. This gives the protein CASSLEGTPTYEQYF.

The chain combines TRBV6-6 with TRBJ2-7; weak D call: TRBD2 (6 bases). This CDR3 contains 14 residues. The V end lost 5 bases, the J end lost 3 bases, and 14 bases lay between the germline ends. Germline V gives CDR1 MNHNY, CDR2 SVGAGI (reference sequence). The CDR3 bases are TGTGCCAGCAGTGTCGGGGGAGCCTTCTACGAGCAGTACTTC. It is translated as CASSVGGAFYEQYF.

The chain joins TRBV28 to TRBJ2-7; possibly TRBD1 for D (7 bases). Germline lookup yields CDR1 MDHEN and CDR2 SYDVKM. The CDR3 extends over 14 amino acids. Trimming left V 8 bases short and J 0 bases short, with 14 bases between. CDR3 coding DNA: TGTGCCAGCTGGCCAGGGGGGCCCTCCTACGAGCAGTACTTC. Amino acids: CASWPGGPSYEQYF.

The genes are TRBV5-1 and TRBJ2-7; D unclear. Germline values: CDR1 SGHRS, CDR2 YFSETQ. The CDR3 extends over 13 amino acids. Trimming shortened V by 4 bases and J by 3 bases, and 11 bases separated the two germline ends. The CDR3 spells CASSPAGFYEQYF. Written as DNA, the CDR3 is TGCGCCAGCAGCCCGGCCGGTTTCTACGAGCAGTACTTC.

The chain links TRBV5-4 to TRBJ2-3, with a tentative D call TRBD1 (5 bases). Germline CDR1 and CDR2: SGHNT and YYREEE (reference sequence). The germline V and J ends were trimmed by 0 bases and 2 bases, with 10 bases remaining between them. The CDR3 is made up of 15 amino acids. CDR3 DNA sequence: TGTGCCAGCAGCTTGGGGGGCAGTTACACAGATACGCAGTATTTT. It is translated as CASSLGGSYTDTQYF.

The rearrangement joins TRBV27 to TRBJ2-1; 9 bases match TRBD2. The CDR3 is made up of 16 amino acids. CDR1 is MNHEY and CDR2 is SMNVEV in the germline V gene (reference sequence). V was pared by 3 bases and J by 4 bases, with 7 bases of the junction left unmatched. In DNA form, the CDR3 reads TGTGCCAGCAGTTTGGCCGGGACTAGCAGGTACAATGAGCAGTTCTTC. Translated: CASSLAGTSRYNEQFF.

The chain links TRBV27 to TRBJ2-6, with a weak D call TRBD2 (5 bases). The CDR3 covers 15 residues. V lost 6 bases and J 4 bases, leaving 13 bases between the germline ends. Per the germline V gene, CDR1 is MNHEY and CDR2 is SMNVEV (reference sequence). This CDR3 reads CASRQLSGGANVLTF. CDR3 DNA sequence: TGTGCCAGCAGACAACTTTCGGGAGGGGCCAACGTCCTGACTTTC.

The chain employs TRBV6-6 and TRBJ2-7, with 8 nucleotides matching TRBD1. Germline CDR1 and CDR2: MNHNY and SVGAGI (reference sequence). This CDR3 has 16 amino acids. After removal of 4 bases from V and 6 bases from J, the junction contained 14 bases not matched to a gene. The CDR3 nucleotides read TGTGCCAGCAGTTTGGCCAGGGGGCAGGGGGGCTCCGAGCAGTACTTC. This codes for CASSLARGQGGSEQYF.

This clone was picked up a small number of times. The sample carries other DNA sequences with the same CDR3. The chain is built from TRBV4-2 and TRBJ1-3; D is perhaps TRBD1 (6 bases). CDR1 and CDR2 (germline): LGHNA, YNFKEQ. This CDR3 spans 20 amino acids. With 0 bases removed from V and 5 bases from J, the gap between germline ends came to 26 bases. CDR3 in amino acids: CASSQDRLGGGAPWRNTIYF. The CDR3 coding sequence is TGTGCCAGCAGCCAAGATCGTCTGGGTGGGGGCGCCCCCTGGAGAAACACCATATATTTT.

The chain links TRBV20-1 to TRBJ2-7; possible D gene TRBD2, 5 bases. The CDR3 consists of 10 residues. Trimming shortened V by 5 bases and J by 6 bases, and 8 bases separated the two germline ends. The V gene's germline CDR1 is DFQATT and CDR2 SNEGSKA (reference sequence). DNA for the CDR3: TGCAGTGCTGTGGGGAGCGAGCAGTACTTC. Residues: CSAVGSEQYF.

Concerning this clone itself: A read error may be the cause here, since a much bigger clone is one base away. The conserved phenylalanine or tryptophan normally closing the CDR3 is absent here, so this likely arose from a read error. This chain uses TRBV7-6 with TRBJ2-7, with D hard to call. This CDR3 spans 13 amino acids. V was clipped by 3 bases and J by 7 bases, with 13 bases between them. From germline, CDR1 is SGHVS and CDR2 FNYEAQ. The CDR3 nucleotides are TGTGCCAGCAGCTTCAGGATCGGCGGAGAGCAGTACCTC. Its translation is CASSFRIGGEQYL.

The V and J genes are TRBV5-1 and TRBJ2-7; 8 nucleotides line up with TRBD1. CDR1 SGHRS and CDR2 YFSETQ come from the germline V gene. Trimming removed 4 bases from V and 0 bases from J; junction bases left unmatched: 6. The CDR3 runs to 15 residues. DNA for the CDR3: TGCGCCAGCAGCCCGAGGACAGGGCACTCCTACGAGCAGTACTTC. Amino acid sequence: CASSPRTGHSYEQYF.

The chain combines TRBV28 with TRBJ2-3; 7 positions match TRBD2. This CDR3 contains 12 residues. CDR1 and CDR2 (germline): MDHEN, SYDVKM. CDR3 DNA sequence: TGTGGCGCGCGGGGGAGTTCAGATACGCAGTATTTT. This translates into CGARGSSDTQYF.

This chain connects TRBV5-6 to TRBJ2-2, with TRBD2 matching over 10 bases. J lost 4 bases, V lost 5 bases, and 5 bases had no gene match. CDR3 length: 15 amino acids. Germline-derived CDR1 and CDR2 are SGHDT and YYEEEE. The CDR3 sequence is CASRQSGRATGELFF. In DNA, the CDR3 is TGTGCCAGCAGACAGAGCGGGAGGGCCACCGGGGAGCTGTTTTTT.

V and J are TRBV28 and TRBJ1-1; possibly TRBD1 for D (5 bases). The CDR3 has 14 amino acids. Germline assignment: CDR1 MDHEN and CDR2 SYDVKM. With 8 bases removed from V and 1 base from J, the gap between germline ends came to 14 bases. The CDR3 region has the DNA TGTGCCAGCGGTTCAGTTGGGGGGAACACTGAAGCTTTCTTT. It translates to CASGSVGGNTEAFF. Together with reference TRBV28 and TRBJ1-1, the CDR3 gives the full variable domain: DVKVTQSSRYLVKRTGEKVFLECVQDMDHENMFWYRQDPGLGLRLIYFSYDVKMKEKGDIPEGYSVSREKKERFSLILESASTNQTSMYLCASGSVGGNTEAFFGQGTRLTVV.